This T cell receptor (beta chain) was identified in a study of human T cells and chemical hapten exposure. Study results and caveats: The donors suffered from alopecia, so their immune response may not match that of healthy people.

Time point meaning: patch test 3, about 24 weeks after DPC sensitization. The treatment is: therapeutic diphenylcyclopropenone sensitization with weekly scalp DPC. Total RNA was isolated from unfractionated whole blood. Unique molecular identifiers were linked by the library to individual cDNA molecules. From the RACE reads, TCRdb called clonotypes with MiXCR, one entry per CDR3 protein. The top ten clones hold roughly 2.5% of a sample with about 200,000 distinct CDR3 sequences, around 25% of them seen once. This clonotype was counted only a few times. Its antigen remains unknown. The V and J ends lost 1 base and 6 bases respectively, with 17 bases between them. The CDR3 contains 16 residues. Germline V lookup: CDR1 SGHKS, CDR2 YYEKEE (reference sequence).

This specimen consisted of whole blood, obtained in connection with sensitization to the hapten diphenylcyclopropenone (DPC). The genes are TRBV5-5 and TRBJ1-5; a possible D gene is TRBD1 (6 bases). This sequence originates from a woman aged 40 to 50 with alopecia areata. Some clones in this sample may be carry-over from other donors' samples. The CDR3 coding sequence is TGTGCCAGCAGCTTGAGTCCGGGGGGCGGAGGTCAGCCCCAGCATTTT. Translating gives CASSLSPGGGGQPQHF.